The 30 T cell receptor beta chains presented below share a single source sample, sequenced in a study of blood T cells in healthy people across ages. A second about 7 to 11 cycle PCR used barcoded and J-beta primers. TCRdb analysed the 5' RACE reads with MiXCR anew, one entry per CDR3 protein. This table has about 800,000 distinct CDR3 sequences, 20% to 25% appearing once. Separately, the same data were catalogued under a study of T cells of mothers and their children.

Sequencing used blood. These receptor sequences come from a boy aged 5-17 years in good health.

The chain links TRBV7-2 to TRBJ2-1; the D gene is possibly TRBD2 (6 bases). The CDR3 has 16 residues. V lost 6 bases and J lost 1, with 16 bases in between. Germline CDR1 reads SGHTA; CDR2 reads FQGNSA. In DNA form, the CDR3 reads TGTGCCAGCAGAACAGTGTCGGGAGAGTCCTACAATGAGCAGTTCTTC. This codes for CASRTVSGESYNEQFF.

This clonotype has a single count. The junction and the germline gene differ at one end; a read error may be behind it. The V call is TRBV20-1, the J call TRBJ2-5, with a weak D call TRBD2 (5 bases). The V gene's germline CDR1 is DFQATT and CDR2 SNEGSKA (reference sequence). This CDR3 has 14 amino acids. CDR3: CSASRVGLQGTQYF. The CDR3 region has the DNA TGCAGTGCTAGTCGAGTCGGACTCCAAGGGACCCAGTACTTC.

The V gene is TRBV18, the J gene TRBJ1-1; no clear D. V lost 0 bases and J 9 bases, leaving 17 bases between the germline ends. Per germline, CDR1 KGHSH and CDR2 LQKENI. This CDR3 contains 15 residues. The DNA of the CDR3 is TGTGCCAGCTCACCACCGGTAATAGTAGGGCAGCAAGCTTTCTTT. Residues: CASSPPVIVGQQAFF.

The chain has TRBV7-8 and TRBJ2-3, with 11 bases matching TRBD2. With V trimmed by 5 bases and J by 2 bases, 6 bases remained unmatched. The CDR3 has 16 residues. The germline V gene encodes CDR1 SGHVS and CDR2 FQNEAQ. The CDR3 protein is CASSLASGGITDTQYF. CDR3 sequence (DNA): TGTGCCAGCAGCCTCGCTAGCGGGGGGATCACAGATACGCAGTATTTT.

The V and J genes are TRBV28 and TRBJ2-1; 9 bases align to TRBD1. The J call may be mistaken, given a closer DNA end match to TRBJ2-5. Looked up from germline, CDR1 is MDHEN and CDR2 is SYDVKM. CDR3 size: 15 residues. CDR3 nucleotide sequence: TGTGCCAGCAGTTTTGGGGGGACAGGGCAAGAGACCCAGTACTTC. Protein: CASSFGGTGQETQYF.

The chain is built from TRBV7-2 and TRBJ1-2; no reliable D call. CDR3 size: 13 residues. The V end lost 5 bases, the J end lost 4 bases, and 11 bases lay between the germline ends. The germline V gene encodes CDR1 SGHTA and CDR2 FQGNSA. The CDR3 loop reads CASSPTNTYGYTF. The DNA of the CDR3 is TGTGCCAGCAGCCCGACCAATACCTATGGCTACACCTTC.

This clonotype was counted only a few times. The rearrangement joins TRBV12-3 or TRBV12-4 to TRBJ1-5; 8 bases fit TRBD1. The CDR3 runs to 15 residues. J lost 3 bases, V lost 2 bases, and 3 bases had no gene match. CDR3 loop: CASSLLDRDNQPQHF. Written as DNA, the CDR3 is TGTGCCAGCAGTTTACTGGACAGGGACAATCAGCCCCAGCATTTT.

The table lists this clonotype with a few counts. The chain has TRBV7-6 and TRBJ1-2; D unclear. In germline, CDR1 is SGHVS, CDR2 FNYEAQ. V dropped 2 bases and J dropped 6 bases, with 10 bases sitting between them. The CDR3 spans 13 residues. The CDR3 DNA reads as TGTGCCAGCAGCTTATCTCTTTGGGATGGCTACACCTTC. It yields the protein CASSLSLWDGYTF. The full variable domain, rest sourced from reference TRBV7-6 and TRBJ1-2, is GAGVSQSPRYKVTKRGQDVALRCDPISGHVSLYWYRQALGQGPEFLTYFNYEAQQDKSGLPNDRFSAERPEGSISTLTIQRTEQRDSAMYRCASSLSLWDGYTFGSGTRLTVV.

The genes are TRBV12-3 or TRBV12-4 and TRBJ1-5; D remains ambiguous. With 3 bases removed from V and 6 bases from J, the gap between germline ends came to 9 bases. This CDR3 is 13 amino acids long. The CDR3 bases are TGTGCCAGCAGTTTTGGAGGGTTTCAGCCCCAGCATTTT. Encoded protein: CASSFGGFQPQHF.

The chain carries TRBV4-3 and TRBJ2-2; D is unresolved. Per the germline V gene, CDR1 is LGHNA and CDR2 is YSLEER. The CDR3 has 16 residues. V was clipped by 2 bases and J by 0 bases, with 10 bases between them. In DNA form, the CDR3 reads TGCGCCAGCAGCCAAAGGTTTTTTCCGAACACCGGGGAGCTGTTTTTT. As protein: CASSQRFFPNTGELFF.

In its sample, this clonotype was seen a few times. The chain recombines TRBV27 with TRBJ1-5; D might be TRBD1 (5 bases). The ends were cut back, 5 bases at V and 6 bases at J, with 14 bases in the middle. CDR3 length: 14 residues. Germline CDR1 reads MNHEY; CDR2 reads SMNVEV (reference sequence). CDR3 nucleotides: TGTGCCAGCAGTATGGTCGGGGGAGGTCAGCCCCAGCATTTT. Its protein is CASSMVGGGQPQHF.

The rearrangement joins TRBV7-6 to TRBJ2-1; a weak D match, TRBD1 (6 bases). This CDR3 is 17 amino acids long. Trimming removed 5 bases from V and 0 bases from J, with 17 bases in between. Germline CDR1 and CDR2: SGHVS and FNYEAQ. The CDR3 DNA reads TGTGCCAGCAGCAAACTACCTCAGGGGAGCTCCTACAATGAGCAGTTCTTC. This gives the protein CASSKLPQGSSYNEQFF. The full variable domain, completed using reference TRBV7-6 and TRBJ2-1, is GAGVSQSPRYKVTKRGQDVALRCDPISGHVSLYWYRQALGQGPEFLTYFNYEAQQDKSGLPNDRFSAERPEGSISTLTIQRTEQRDSAMYRCASSKLPQGSSYNEQFFGPGTRLTVL.

This clonotype was observed a single time. The chain uses TRBV7-2 and TRBJ2-3; maybe TRBD1 (8 bases). The V gene lost 5 bases and the J gene lost 11 bases, with 20 bases spanning the gap. Germline values: CDR1 SGHTA, CDR2 FQGNSA. The CDR3 contains 14 residues. CDR3 bases: TGTGCCAGCAGCCAGGGGGCACTAGCGTTCCGGCAGTATTTT. This sequence encodes CASSQGALAFRQYF. Full variable domain (rest looked up from reference TRBV7-2 and TRBJ2-3): GAGVSQSPSNKVTEKGKDVELRCDPISGHTALYWYRQSLGQGLEFLIYFQGNSAPDKSGLPSDRFSAERTGGSVSTLTIQRTQQEDSAVYLCASSQGALAFRQYFGPGTRLTVL.

This rearrangement joins TRBV28 to TRBJ1-4, with D hard to call. Trimming removed 1 base at V and 8 bases at J, with 11 bases between. CDR3 size: 14 residues. Germline V gene lookup returns CDR1 MDHEN and CDR2 SYDVKM. In DNA form, the CDR3 reads TGTGCCAGCAGTTTATCGTTCGGGGAGGAAAAACTGTTTTTT. Protein: CASSLSFGEEKLFF.

This clonotype was found a few times. The chain uses TRBV5-1 and TRBJ2-1; perhaps TRBD2 as D (6 bases). Trimming removed 3 bases at V and 3 bases at J, with 10 bases between. The CDR3 loop spans 14 amino acids. Germline loops: CDR1 SGHRS, CDR2 YFSETQ. CDR3 DNA sequence: TGCGCCAGCAGCTATACGGGACTCTACAATGAGCAGTTCTTC. This gives the protein CASSYTGLYNEQFF.

The chain uses TRBV3-1 and TRBJ2-2; either TRBD1 or TRBD2 may fit D (6 bases each). Trimming pared 1 base from V and 5 bases from J, leaving 17 bases between. CDR1 LGHDT and CDR2 YNNKEL come from the germline V gene (reference sequence). The length of the CDR3 is 17 residues. CDR3 loop: CASSQATGAEPTGELFF. CDR3 coding DNA: TGTGCCAGCAGCCAAGCGACGGGGGCAGAACCAACCGGGGAGCTGTTTTTT.

The chain is built from TRBV20-1 and TRBJ1-3; D is ambiguous. Between the trimmed V and J ends, which lost 1 base and 0 bases, there was a span of 7 bases. Per the germline V gene, CDR1 is DFQATT and CDR2 is SNEGSKA (reference sequence). There are 14 residues in the CDR3. CDR3 protein: CSARVDGSGNTIYF. The CDR3 region has the DNA TGCAGTGCTAGAGTAGACGGCTCTGGAAACACCATATATTTT.

The genes are TRBV25-1 and TRBJ2-3; D is possibly TRBD2 (6 bases). Germline V lookup: CDR1 MGHDK, CDR2 SYGVNS. Trimming pared 7 bases from V and 7 bases from J, leaving 15 bases between. The CDR3 is 13 amino acids. DNA for the CDR3: TGTGCCAGCACCGAGCACGGGAGAAATACGCAGTATTTT. It codes for CASTEHGRNTQYF.

J is TRBJ2-7 and V is TRBV10-2, with 7 bases that match TRBD1. CDR3 length: 14 amino acids. Germline V CDR1 and CDR2: WSHSY, SAAADI. V gave up 6 bases and J gave up 2 bases; unmatched junction bases: 7. The CDR3 coding sequence is TGCGCCAGCAGGACAGGGTTCCCAACCTACGAGCAGTACTTC. Encoded protein: CASRTGFPTYEQYF.

The sample holds one count of this clonotype. The gene calls are TRBV7-2 and TRBJ2-5, with 10 nucleotides matching TRBD2. After removal of 0 bases from V and 5 bases from J, the junction contained 6 bases not matched to a gene. In germline, CDR1 is SGHTA, CDR2 FQGNSA. The CDR3 sequence is 16 residues long. The CDR3 protein is CASSLASLAGAETQYF. In nucleotides, the CDR3 is TGTGCCAGCAGCTTAGCGAGTCTAGCGGGAGCGGAGACCCAGTACTTC.

The chain carries TRBV20-1 and TRBJ2-1, with 10 positions matching TRBD2. The CDR3 runs 17 residues. Germline V gives CDR1 DFQATT, CDR2 SNEGSKA (reference sequence). After removal of 0 bases from V and 0 bases from J, the junction contained 5 bases not matched to a gene. CDR3 sequence: CSARDRASGSSYNEQFF. The DNA for the CDR3 is TGCAGTGCTAGAGATAGGGCTAGCGGGAGCTCCTACAATGAGCAGTTCTTC.

This clonotype was observed a few times. V usage is TRBV6-5 and J usage is TRBJ1-2, with a weak D call TRBD1 (5 bases). This CDR3 contains 14 residues. The V and J ends lost 5 bases and 5 bases respectively, with 15 bases between them. The germline V gene encodes CDR1 MNHEY and CDR2 SVGAGI. This chain's CDR3 is CASSQGPWAYGYTF. The CDR3 nucleotides read TGTGCCAGCAGTCAGGGACCGTGGGCTTATGGCTACACCTTC.

The gene calls are TRBV5-4 and TRBJ2-6; the D call may be TRBD1 or TRBD2 (5 bases each). CDR1 and CDR2 from the germline V gene are SGHNT and YYREEE (reference sequence). There are 16 residues in the CDR3. V was trimmed by 4 bases and J by 2 bases, leaving 13 bases between them. For the CDR3, the DNA is TGTGCCAGCAGCGAGGACGGGGCTGCTGGGGCCAACGTCCTGACTTTC. It specifies CASSEDGAAGANVLTF.

The chain carries TRBV7-2 and TRBJ2-7; 9 bases are a match to TRBD2. Unmatched junction bases numbered 12, after V lost 5 bases and J lost 4 bases. Germline CDR1 SGHTA, CDR2 FQGNSA. This CDR3 contains 16 residues. As DNA, the CDR3 is TGTGCCAGCAGCATGGATGGCGGGAGGGCCACTTACGAGCAGTACTTC. Translation gives CASSMDGGRATYEQYF.

This chain uses TRBV7-9 with TRBJ2-1; possibly TRBD2 for D (7 bases). Trimming removed 6 bases at V and 5 bases at J, with 14 bases between. The CDR3 spans 14 residues. Germline V lookup: CDR1 SEHNR, CDR2 FQNEAQ (reference sequence). CDR3 sequence: CASRKGGGNNEQFF. For the CDR3, the DNA is TGTGCCAGCAGGAAGGGGGGGGGCAACAATGAGCAGTTCTTC.

The chain is built from TRBV4-3 and TRBJ1-4; D gene unclear. V dropped 4 bases and J dropped 8 bases, with 11 bases sitting between them. CDR3 length: 13 residues. The germline gives CDR1 LGHNA, CDR2 YSLEER. CDR3 region: CASSLGLWEKLFF. For the CDR3, the DNA is TGCGCCAGCAGCCTGGGCCTTTGGGAAAAACTGTTTTTT.

This clonotype was seen more than once but under ten times. The genes are TRBV7-9 and TRBJ1-6; D call uncertain. CDR3 length equals 18 residues. V lost 4 bases to trimming and J lost 0 bases, with 16 bases between them. Germline-derived CDR1 and CDR2 are SEHNR and FQNEAQ (reference sequence). This CDR3 is CASSSSHQRSSYNSPLHF. CDR3 bases: TGTGCCAGCAGCTCCTCCCACCAGAGGAGCTCCTATAATTCACCCCTCCACTTT.

This clonotype was counted a few times. The chain joins TRBV7-9 to TRBJ2-6; D remains ambiguous. The CDR3 is made up of 14 amino acids. The V gene lost 8 bases and the J gene lost 0 bases, with 8 bases spanning the gap. Germline CDR1 is SEHNR and CDR2 is FQNEAQ (reference sequence). The CDR3 loop reads CASPSNSGANVLTF. The CDR3 DNA follows: TGTGCCAGCCCCTCTAACTCTGGGGCCAACGTCCTGACTTTC.

The rearrangement links TRBV13 to TRBJ2-5; 8 positions match TRBD1. CDR1 is PRHDT and CDR2 is FYEKMQ in the germline V gene (reference sequence). With V trimmed by 2 bases and J by 1 base, 6 bases remained unmatched. The CDR3 is 16 amino acids. The CDR3 sequence is CASSLKGQVTQETQYF. CDR3 nucleotides: TGTGCCAGCAGCTTAAAGGGACAGGTGACCCAAGAGACCCAGTACTTC.

V is TRBV24-1 and J is TRBJ1-1, with TRBD1 matching over 8 bases. The CDR3 is made up of 13 amino acids. Germline values: CDR1 KGHDR, CDR2 SFDVKD. V lost 5 bases, J lost 6 bases, and 4 bases stayed unmatched. The CDR3 nucleotides are TGTGCCACCAGTGCCAGGGGGCTCGCTGAAGCTTTCTTT. Protein sequence: CATSARGLAEAFF.